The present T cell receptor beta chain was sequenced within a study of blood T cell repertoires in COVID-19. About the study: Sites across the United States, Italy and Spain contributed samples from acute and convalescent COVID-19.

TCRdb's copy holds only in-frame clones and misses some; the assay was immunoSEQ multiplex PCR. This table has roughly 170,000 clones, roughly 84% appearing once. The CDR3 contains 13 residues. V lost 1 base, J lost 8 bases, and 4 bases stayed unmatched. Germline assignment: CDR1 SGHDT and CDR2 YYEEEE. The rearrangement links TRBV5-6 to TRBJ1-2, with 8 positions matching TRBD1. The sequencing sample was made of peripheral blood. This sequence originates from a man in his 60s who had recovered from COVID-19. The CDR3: CASSLNRGRGYTF. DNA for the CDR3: TGTGCCAGCAGCTTGAACAGGGGGAGAGGCTACACCTTC.